Below, 9 T cell receptor beta chains from the same sample are listed, as sequenced in a study of blood T cell repertoires in COVID-19. Sequencing used immunoSEQ multiplex PCR; TCRdb keeps in-frame clones, though not all of them. The table shows 200,000 to 250,000 clones, with about 90% occurring only once. The specimen sequenced was peripheral blood. These receptors all stem from a woman aged 60-75 years with acute or convalescent COVID-19.

A word on this clone: Other DNA variants within this sample encode the same CDR3. The V call is TRBV30, the J call TRBJ1-5; a weak D match, TRBD1 (6 bases). The CDR3 runs to 14 residues. CDR1 is GTSNPN, CDR2 SVGIG, per germline (reference sequence). Deletions cut 0 bases from V and 3 bases from J, with 9 bases between. CDR3 DNA: TGTGCCTGGAGTGTGACAGGTACCAATCAGCCCCAGCATTTT. Translating it yields CAWSVTGTNQPQHF.

This chain links TRBV7-2 with TRBJ2-1, with 10 bases identical to TRBD1. The CDR3 is 16 residues long. Per the germline V gene, CDR1 is SGHTA and CDR2 is FQGNSA. V lost 2 bases to trimming and J lost 9 bases; unmatched junction nucleotides: 10. Here the CDR3 DNA reads TGTGCCAGCAGCTTACGCCGGGACAGGGGAGGGGGTGAGCAGTTCTTC. This gives the protein CASSLRRDRGGGEQFF.

This clone was recorded once. This chain uses TRBV6-6 with TRBJ2-5; TRBD2 matches at 7 bases. Germline V lookup: CDR1 MNHNY, CDR2 SVGAGI (reference sequence). This CDR3 contains 14 residues. The junction had 8 bases not matched to a gene; V was cut back by 6 bases and J by 4 bases. The DNA of the CDR3 is TGTGCCAGCAGACTCCCGGGAGGCGGAGAGACCCAGTACTTC. Translation: CASRLPGGGETQYF.

The CDR3 DNA reads as TGCGCCAGCAGCTTGGACAGGGGGAGCGGAGATACGCAGTATTTT. Translated: CASSLDRGSGDTQYF. The rearrangement links TRBV5-1 to TRBJ2-3, with 8 nucleotides matching TRBD1. Losses at the gene ends were 0 bases for V and 5 bases for J; bases not matched to a gene: 5. This CDR3 contains 15 residues. Germline loops: CDR1 SGHRS, CDR2 YFSETQ.

This chain joins TRBV28 and TRBJ1-2; 7 nucleotides agree with TRBD1. The CDR3 runs 13 residues. Germline CDR1 MDHEN, CDR2 SYDVKM. With V trimmed by 4 bases and J by 6 bases, 5 bases remained unmatched. CDR3 sequence: CASSYDRVNGYTF. Written as DNA, the CDR3 is TGTGCCAGCAGTTACGACAGGGTTAATGGCTACACCTTC.

This rearrangement joins TRBV14 to TRBJ1-3; D not certain. Germline V gene sequence: CDR1 SGHDN, CDR2 FVKESK. V lost 0 bases to trimming and J lost 5 bases, with 17 bases between them. This CDR3 comprises 17 residues. The DNA of the CDR3 is TGTGCCAGCAGCCAAGATTGGATGATCGGCGGTCGAAACACCATATATTTT. Amino acids: CASSQDWMIGGRNTIYF.

The rearrangement links TRBV4-2 to TRBJ2-1; 9 bases agree with TRBD2. After removal of 0 bases from V and 4 bases from J, the junction contained 4 bases not matched to a gene. Germline loops: CDR1 LGHNA, CDR2 YNFKEQ. The CDR3 is 16 amino acids. The CDR3 loop reads CASSQEALAGYNEQFF. CDR3 nucleotides: TGTGCCAGCAGCCAAGAGGCCCTAGCGGGATACAATGAGCAGTTCTTC.

The V call is TRBV11-2, the J call TRBJ1-1, with 8 bases aligning to TRBD1. CDR3 size: 15 residues. Trimming took 5 bases from V and 1 from J; bases not matched to a gene: 6. The germline V gene has CDR1 SGHAT and CDR2 FQNNGV. The CDR3 spells CASSPLDRANTEAFF. In DNA form, the CDR3 reads TGTGCCAGCAGCCCGTTGGACAGGGCGAACACTGAAGCTTTCTTT. Combining the CDR3 with reference TRBV11-2 and TRBJ1-1 gives the whole variable domain EAGVAQSPRYKIIEKRQSVAFWCNPISGHATLYWYQQILGQGPKLLIQFQNNGVVDDSQLPKDRFSAERLKGVDSTLKIQPAKLEDSAVYLCASSPLDRANTEAFFGQGTRLTVV.

The rearrangement links TRBV18 to TRBJ2-7, with 7 nucleotides matching TRBD1. J was trimmed by 3 bases and V by 3 bases; bases with no gene match: 5. The germline CDR1 and CDR2 sequences are KGHSH and LQKENI. There are 14 residues in the CDR3. The CDR3 coding sequence is TGTGCCAGCTCACCGGACAGGTCTGACTACGAGCAGTACTTC. Amino acid sequence: CASSPDRSDYEQYF.